A selection of T cell receptor beta chains follows, all from one sample in a study of blood T cell repertoires in COVID-19. The repertoire was sequenced with immunoSEQ multiplex PCR; TCRdb's copy has only in-frame clones and lacks some. The sample has about 110,000 clones, 70% to 90% seen once; the top ten hold 1.4% to 1.5%. Sequenced material: peripheral blood. The source of these receptors is a man aged 40-55 years with acute or convalescent COVID-19. Each CDR3 is given with its conserved first and last residue. The D gene is left open where the match is weak. Expanded clones are given a class, and other clones once, few, many or no size at all.

d_call j_call clone_size v_call cdr3_aa cdr3_nt
- TRBJ1-3 - TRBV9 CASSVGPGGNTIYF TGTGCCAGCAGCGTAGGTCCCGGGGGAAACACCATATATTTT
- TRBJ2-7 - TRBV6-2/TRBV6-3 CASSRPFAGLSYEQYF TGTGCCAGCAGTCGCCCATTCGCGGGGCTCTCCTACGAGCAGTACTTC
- TRBJ1-1 - TRBV6-5 CASSPGYVNTEAFF TGTGCCAGCAGTCCGGGTTACGTGAACACTGAAGCTTTCTTT
- TRBJ1-1 few TRBV5-1 CASSPGGPNTEAFF TGCGCCAGCAGCCCCGGGGGGCCGAACACTGAAGCTTTCTTT
- TRBJ2-5 - TRBV5-5 CASSLGPGQQETQYF TGTGCCAGCAGCTTGGGACCTGGACAGCAAGAGACCCAGTACTTC
- TRBJ2-1 - TRBV21-1 CASSDETSGIYNEQFF TGTGCCAGCAGCGACGAAACTAGCGGGATCTACAATGAGCAGTTCTTC
TRBD1 TRBJ2-7 once TRBV6-1 CASSVRLLQGAPYEQYF TGTGCCAGCAGTGTCCGGCTCTTACAGGGGGCCCCTTACGAGCAGTACTTC
TRBD2 TRBJ2-7 - TRBV2 CASKRASGTSYEQYF TGTGCCAGCAAACGGGCTAGCGGGACTTCCTACGAGCAGTACTTC
TRBD2 TRBJ2-7 few TRBV3-1/TRBV3-2 CASSHWTSGDPSYEQYF TGTGCCAGCAGCCACTGGACTAGCGGGGACCCCTCCTACGAGCAGTACTTC
- TRBJ2-2 - TRBV7-6 CASSPRGQTPTGELFF TGTGCCAGCAGCCCTCGCGGACAAACCCCCACCGGGGAGCTGTTTTTT
- TRBJ2-7 - TRBV30 CAWSGLRQYF TGTGCCTGGAGCGGACTTAGGCAGTACTTC
- TRBJ1-5 - TRBV27 CASSLSQYSNQPQHF TGTGCCAGCAGTTTATCCCAGTATAGCAATCAGCCCCAGCATTTT
TRBD1 TRBJ2-7 - TRBV5-1 CASSPMTGRNSYEQYF TGCGCCAGCAGTCCCATGACAGGGAGAAACTCCTACGAGCAGTACTTC
- TRBJ1-2 few TRBV5-1 CASSLGTAYGYTF TGCGCCAGCAGCTTGGGGACAGCCTATGGCTACACCTTC
- TRBJ2-2 - TRBV11-2 CASRRQTVNTGELFF TGTGCCAGCAGGCGTCAGACAGTTAACACCGGGGAGCTGTTTTTT
- TRBJ2-7 few TRBV7-9 CASNLAPYEQYF TGTGCCAGCAATCTAGCACCCTACGAGCAGTACTTC
- TRBJ2-1 - TRBV28 CASRRGQSGNEQFF TGTGCCAGCAGGCGGGGACAGTCGGGCAATGAGCAGTTCTTC
- TRBJ2-3 once TRBV4-2 CASSQSPSSTDTQYF TGTGCCAGCAGCCAGAGCCCATCTAGCACAGATACGCAGTATTTT
TRBD1 TRBJ1-6 - TRBV2 CASNRDSPNSPLHF TGTGCCAGCAACCGGGACAGTCCTAATTCACCCCTCCACTTT
- TRBJ2-7 - TRBV27 CASSLRSGPLEQYF TGTGCCAGCAGTTTGAGGAGCGGTCCCTTGGAGCAGTACTTC
- TRBJ1-1 - TRBV11-1 CASSSGGGPHEAFF TGTGCCAGCAGCTCCGGGGGTGGGCCCCATGAAGCTTTCTTT
TRBD2 TRBJ2-3 - TRBV19 CASSPLAGGPTDTQYF TGTGCCAGTAGCCCCCTTGCGGGAGGACCTACAGATACGCAGTATTTT
TRBD1 TRBJ2-7 once TRBV6-1 CASSERGQGQYF TGTGCCAGCAGTGAAAGGGGACAGGGGCAGTACTTC
- TRBJ1-2 - TRBV2 CASRAGNYGYTF TGTGCCAGCAGGGCGGGGAACTATGGCTACACCTTC
- TRBJ2-7 - TRBV9 CASSPRRSGLGEQYF TGTGCCAGCAGCCCCCGTAGAAGCGGGCTCGGCGAGCAGTACTTC
- TRBJ1-5 - TRBV2 CASSDYSQPQHF TGTGCCAGCAGTGATTATTCCCAGCCCCAGCATTTT
TRBD2 TRBJ2-6 - TRBV29-1 CSVDGRSHPSGANVLTF TGCAGCGTTGACGGGAGGTCACACCCCTCTGGGGCCAACGTCCTGACTTTC
- TRBJ2-5 - TRBV5-1 CASSPGAGSGETQYF TGCGCCAGCAGCCCTGGGGCAGGGTCCGGGGAGACCCAGTACTTC
- TRBJ1-5 - TRBV6-5 CASSSNQPQHF TGTGCCAGCAGCTCCAATCAGCCCCAGCATTTT
TRBD1 TRBJ2-1 - TRBV24-1 CATSDAGTGGNEQFF TGTGCCACCAGTGATGCCGGGACAGGGGGCAATGAGCAGTTCTTC
TRBD1 TRBJ1-1 - TRBV11-2 CASSSYRGPTEAFF TGTGCCAGCAGCTCCTACAGGGGGCCAACTGAAGCTTTCTTT
TRBD2 TRBJ2-1 once TRBV2 CASSEAGLAGGELDEQFF TGTGCCAGCAGTGAAGCGGGACTAGCGGGTGGGGAGTTAGATGAGCAGTTCTTC
TRBD1 TRBJ2-5 - TRBV2 CASLGTGAQETQYF TGTGCCAGCCTCGGGACAGGGGCGCAAGAGACCCAGTACTTC
TRBD1 TRBJ2-3 - TRBV7-3 CASSYRGLSKREHTDTQYF TGTGCCAGCAGCTACAGGGGGCTCAGTAAGAGGGAACACACAGATACGCAGTATTTT
TRBD1 TRBJ2-2 - TRBV7-3 CASSLDRGNGELFF TGTGCCAGCAGTCTAGACAGGGGAAATGGGGAGCTGTTTTTT
- TRBJ1-1 - TRBV30 CAWIVVGVAFF TGTGCCTGGATTGTGGTGGGAGTGGCTTTCTTT
- TRBJ1-3 once TRBV4-1 CASSPGYMGNTIYF TGCGCCAGCAGCCCGGGGTATATGGGAAACACCATATATTTT
TRBD1 TRBJ2-1 - TRBV7-2 CASSSGQGWNEQFF TGTGCCAGCAGCTCCGGACAGGGGTGGAATGAGCAGTTCTTC